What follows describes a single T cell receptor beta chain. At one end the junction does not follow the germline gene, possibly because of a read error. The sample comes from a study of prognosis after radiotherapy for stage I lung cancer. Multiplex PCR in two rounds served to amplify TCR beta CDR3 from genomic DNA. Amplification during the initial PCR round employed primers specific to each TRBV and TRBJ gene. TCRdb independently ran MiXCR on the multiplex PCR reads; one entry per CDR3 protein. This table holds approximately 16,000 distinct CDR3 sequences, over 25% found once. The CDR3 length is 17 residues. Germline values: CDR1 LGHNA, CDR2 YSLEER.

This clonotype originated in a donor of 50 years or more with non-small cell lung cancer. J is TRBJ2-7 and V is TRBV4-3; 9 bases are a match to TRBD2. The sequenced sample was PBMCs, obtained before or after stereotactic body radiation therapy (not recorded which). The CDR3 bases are TGCGCCAGCGGCCAGGCCAGTGGAAGCGGGGGGACATACGAGCAGTACTTC. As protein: CASGQASGSGGTYEQYF.